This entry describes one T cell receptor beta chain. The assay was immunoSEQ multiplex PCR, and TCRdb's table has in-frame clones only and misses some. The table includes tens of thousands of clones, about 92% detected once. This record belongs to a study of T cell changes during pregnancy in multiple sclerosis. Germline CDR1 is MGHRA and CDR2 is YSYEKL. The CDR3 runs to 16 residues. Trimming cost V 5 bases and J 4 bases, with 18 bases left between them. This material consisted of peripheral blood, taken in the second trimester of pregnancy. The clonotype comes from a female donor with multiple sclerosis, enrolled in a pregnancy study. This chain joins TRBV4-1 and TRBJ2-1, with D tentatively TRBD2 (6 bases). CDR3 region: CASSNGGLKSYNEQFF. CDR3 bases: TGCGCCAGCAGCAACGGAGGGTTGAAGTCGTACAATGAGCAGTTCTTC.